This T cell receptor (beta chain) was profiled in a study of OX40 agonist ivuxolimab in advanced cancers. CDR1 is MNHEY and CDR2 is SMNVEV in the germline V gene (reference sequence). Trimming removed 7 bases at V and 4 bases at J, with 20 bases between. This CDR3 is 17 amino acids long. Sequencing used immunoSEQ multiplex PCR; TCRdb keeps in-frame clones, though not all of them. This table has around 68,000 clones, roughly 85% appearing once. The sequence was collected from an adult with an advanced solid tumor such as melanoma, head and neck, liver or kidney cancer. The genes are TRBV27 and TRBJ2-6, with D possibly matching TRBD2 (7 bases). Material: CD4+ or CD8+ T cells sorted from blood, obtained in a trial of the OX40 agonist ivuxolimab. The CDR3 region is CASTTFAGASGANVLTF. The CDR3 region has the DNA TGTGCCAGCACCACATTTGCGGGGGCATCGGGGGCCAACGTCCTGACTTTC.